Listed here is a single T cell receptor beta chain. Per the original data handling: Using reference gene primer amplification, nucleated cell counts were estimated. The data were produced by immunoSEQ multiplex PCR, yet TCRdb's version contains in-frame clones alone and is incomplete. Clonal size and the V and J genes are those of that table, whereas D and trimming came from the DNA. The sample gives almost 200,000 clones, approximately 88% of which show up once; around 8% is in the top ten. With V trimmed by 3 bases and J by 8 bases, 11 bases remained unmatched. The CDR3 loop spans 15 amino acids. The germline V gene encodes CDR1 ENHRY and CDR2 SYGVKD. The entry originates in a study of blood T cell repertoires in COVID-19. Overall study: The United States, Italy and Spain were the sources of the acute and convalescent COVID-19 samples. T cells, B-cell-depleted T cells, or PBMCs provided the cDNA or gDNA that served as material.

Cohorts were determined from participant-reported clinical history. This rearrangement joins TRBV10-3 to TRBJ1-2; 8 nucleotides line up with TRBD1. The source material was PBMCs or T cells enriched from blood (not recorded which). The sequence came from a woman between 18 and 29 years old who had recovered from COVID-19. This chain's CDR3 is CAISDPPTGDDGYTF. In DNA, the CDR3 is TGTGCCATCAGTGATCCCCCGACAGGGGATGACGGCTACACCTTC.